The rows below give T cell receptor beta chains drawn from one sample of a study of OX40 agonist ivuxolimab in advanced cancers. This table comes from immunoSEQ multiplex PCR, and its TCRdb copy is limited to in-frame clones, with some not included. The repertoire holds about 16,000 clones, with about 86% as singletons. The sample in question was CD4+ or CD8+ T cells sorted from blood, obtained in a trial of the OX40 agonist ivuxolimab. The origin of the receptors is an adult with an advanced solid tumor such as melanoma, head and neck, liver or kidney cancer. CDR3s include the opening cysteine and the closing phenylalanine or tryptophan. Fields, in order: D gene, J gene, V gene, CDR3 length, clone size, CDR3 protein, CDR3 DNA. D genes are given only for firm matches. Size values are once, few and many counts, or a class for expanded clones, and some rows have none.

>.|TRBJ2-2|TRBV11-2|14|few
CASSLALGSGELFF
TGTGCCAGCAGCTTAGCCCTGGGTTCCGGGGAGCTGTTTTTT
>.|TRBJ1-6|TRBV30|12|.
CAWSVNNSPLHF
TGTGCCTGGAGTGTAAATAATTCACCCCTCCACTTT
>TRBD1|TRBJ2-1|TRBV19|13|.
CASQGASYNEQFF
TGTGCCAGCCAGGGGGCTTCCTACAATGAGCAGTTCTTC
>.|TRBJ2-2|TRBV4-3|16|.
CASSQARLRGTGELFF
TGCGCCAGCAGCCAAGCGCGACTTCGTGGCACCGGGGAGCTGTTTTTT
>.|TRBJ2-1|TRBV11-2|15|.
CASSGGRAGHNEQFF
TGTGCCAGCAGCGGCGGGCGGGCGGGTCACAATGAGCAGTTCTTC
>.|TRBJ1-3|TRBV28|13|once
CASSLQGGNTIYF
TGTGCCAGCAGTCTTCAGGGAGGAAACACCATATATTTT
>TRBD2|TRBJ2-7|TRBV7-9|12|.
CASSPSGRAQYF
TGTGCCAGCAGTCCTAGCGGGAGGGCCCAGTACTTC
>TRBD1|TRBJ1-2|TRBV28|14|.
CASLKGRGIYGYTF
TGTGCCTCTCTTAAGGGCAGGGGGATTTATGGCTACACCTTC
>.|TRBJ2-7|TRBV2|14|.
CASAASGSPYEQYF
TGTGCCAGCGCCGCTTCAGGATCTCCCTACGAGCAGTACTTC
>TRBD1|TRBJ1-2|TRBV28|14|.
CASSPRQGLAGYTF
TGTGCCAGCAGCCCCCGACAGGGATTAGCTGGCTACACCTTC
>.|TRBJ2-3|TRBV7-3|13|few
CASSLMHTDTQYF
TGTGCCAGCAGCTTAATGCACACAGATACGCAGTATTTT
>.|TRBJ2-7|TRBV30|15|.
CAWSAGLTGGYEQYF
TGTGCCTGGAGTGCCGGACTAACTGGAGGGTACGAGCAGTACTTC
>.|TRBJ2-7|TRBV2|14|.
CASSDRISSYEQYF
TGTGCCAGCAGTGATCGGATTAGCTCCTACGAGCAGTACTTC
>.|TRBJ2-1|TRBV29-1|13|.
CSVEGTRDNEQFF
TGCAGCGTTGAAGGGACAAGGGACAATGAGCAGTTCTTC
>TRBD2|TRBJ2-3|TRBV28|14|.
CASTPSGYTDTQYF
TGTGCCAGCACGCCTAGCGGATACACAGATACGCAGTATTTT
>.|TRBJ1-1|TRBV6-1|13|.
CASSDPGNTEAFF
TGTGCCAGCAGTGATCCAGGGAACACTGAAGCTTTCTTT
>.|TRBJ1-6|TRBV27|14|.
CASSRTRNNSPLHF
TGTGCCAGCAGTCGGACACGGAATAATTCACCCCTCCACTTT
>.|TRBJ1-4|TRBV12-1|14|.
CASSFHGRNEKLFF
TGTGCCAGCAGCTTTCATGGCAGGAATGAAAAACTGTTTTTT
>TRBD2|TRBJ2-3|TRBV4-2|16|.
CASSQERAGFTDTQYF
TGTGCCAGCAGCCAAGAACGAGCGGGGTTCACAGATACGCAGTATTTT
>.|TRBJ1-5|TRBV5-5|18|few
CASSADGGELFSNQPQHF
TGTGCCAGCAGCGCCGATGGGGGAGAACTTTTTAGCAATCAGCCCCAGCATTTT
>.|TRBJ1-1|TRBV4-2|16|.
CASSQDLRVVNTEAFF
TGTGCCAGCAGCCAAGACCTTCGGGTTGTGAACACTGAAGCTTTCTTT
>TRBD1|TRBJ2-3|TRBV4-1|15|.
CASSHLGTDTDTQYF
TGCGCCAGCAGCCATCTCGGGACAGACACAGATACGCAGTATTTT
>.|TRBJ2-3|TRBV7-9|15|.
CASSVQGTSTDTQYF
TGTGCCAGCAGCGTACAGGGGACTAGCACAGATACGCAGTATTTT
>.|TRBJ1-2|TRBV6-5|12|.
CASSYQGSGYTF
TGTGCCAGCAGTTACCAGGGTTCTGGCTACACCTTC
>TRBD1|TRBJ2-3|TRBV5-4|14|.
CASSADRAADTQYF
TGTGCCAGCAGCGCGGACAGGGCGGCAGATACGCAGTATTTT
>.|TRBJ2-7|TRBV9|14|few
CASSVGGESDEQYF
TGTGCCAGCAGCGTAGGTGGGGAGAGCGACGAGCAGTACTTC
>.|TRBJ2-5|TRBV11-3|13|.
CASSRAGQETQYF
TGTGCCAGCAGCAGGGCGGGTCAAGAGACCCAGTACTTC
>TRBD1|TRBJ1-1|TRBV28|13|few
CASSGQVNTEAFF
TGTGCCAGCAGCGGACAGGTGAACACTGAAGCTTTCTTT
>.|TRBJ2-3|TRBV27|13|few
CASSLRRTDTQYF
TGTGCCAGCAGTTTACGCCGAACAGATACGCAGTATTTT
>TRBD1|TRBJ2-5|TRBV7-2|16|.
CASSSWTGGLGETQYF
TGTGCCAGCAGCTCCTGGACAGGGGGCTTGGGAGAGACCCAGTACTTC
>.|TRBJ2-7|TRBV29-1|12|.
CSAASGIYEQYF
TGCAGCGCCGCCTCCGGGATCTACGAGCAGTACTTC
>.|TRBJ2-2|TRBV10-3|17|.
CAISATTDFWGTGELFF
TGTGCCATCAGTGCGACGACAGATTTCTGGGGGACCGGGGAGCTGTTTTTT
>.|TRBJ2-3|TRBV28|12|.
CASRPGTDTQYF
TGTGCCAGCAGGCCGGGCACAGATACGCAGTATTTT
>.|TRBJ2-5|TRBV23-1|20|.
CASSQLFFFGSDRVQETQYF
TGCGCCAGCAGTCAATTGTTCTTTTTTGGGTCAGATAGAGTCCAAGAGACCCAGTACTTC
>.|TRBJ2-1|TRBV5-8|13|.
CASSLDIGAWEFF
TGTGCCAGCAGCTTGGATATCGGGGCATGGGAGTTCTTC
>.|TRBJ2-6|TRBV29-1|13|.
CSVEETGANVLTF
TGCAGCGTTGAGGAGACTGGGGCCAACGTCCTGACTTTC
>.|TRBJ1-1|TRBV25-1|14|.
CASSEWWQGGEAFF
TGTGCCAGCAGTGAATGGTGGCAGGGTGGTGAAGCTTTCTTT
>TRBD1|TRBJ2-7|TRBV28|14|.
CASSGRDRAGEQYF
TGTGCCAGCAGTGGCCGGGACAGGGCGGGTGAGCAGTACTTC
>TRBD2|TRBJ2-4|TRBV19|13|.
CASSNTGGNIQYF
TGTGCCAGCTCTAACACGGGGGGAAACATTCAGTACTTC
>TRBD1|TRBJ2-2|TRBV6-1|15|.
CASGGQGGDTGELFF
TGTGCCAGCGGGGGACAGGGTGGGGACACCGGGGAGCTGTTTTTT
>TRBD2|TRBJ2-7|TRBV2|13|.
CASSVLAGVEQYF
TGTGCCAGCAGTGTACTAGCGGGAGTCGAGCAGTACTTC
>TRBD2|TRBJ2-2|TRBV7-6|15|.
CASSLSSGNTGELFF
TGTGCCAGCAGCTTATCTAGCGGGAACACCGGGGAGCTGTTTTTT
>.|TRBJ1-4|TRBV29-1|12|.
CSVEDGSEKLFF
TGCAGCGTTGAAGATGGGAGTGAAAAACTGTTTTTT
>.|TRBJ2-5|TRBV7-3|15|.
CASSFQRTDQETQYF
TGTGCCAGCAGCTTCCAAAGGACAGACCAAGAGACCCAGTACTTC
>.|TRBJ2-2|TRBV7-2|14|.
CASSSYSETGELFF
TGTGCCAGCAGCTCATACAGTGAAACCGGGGAGCTGTTTTTT
>TRBD1|TRBJ2-3|TRBV6-1|14|.
CASSLTGWGDTQYF
TGTGCCAGCAGTCTGACAGGGTGGGGAGATACGCAGTATTTT
>.|TRBJ1-5|TRBV28|15|.
CASSLLGGGVQPQHF
TGTGCCAGCAGTTTGCTCGGGGGGGGAGTTCAGCCCCAGCATTTT